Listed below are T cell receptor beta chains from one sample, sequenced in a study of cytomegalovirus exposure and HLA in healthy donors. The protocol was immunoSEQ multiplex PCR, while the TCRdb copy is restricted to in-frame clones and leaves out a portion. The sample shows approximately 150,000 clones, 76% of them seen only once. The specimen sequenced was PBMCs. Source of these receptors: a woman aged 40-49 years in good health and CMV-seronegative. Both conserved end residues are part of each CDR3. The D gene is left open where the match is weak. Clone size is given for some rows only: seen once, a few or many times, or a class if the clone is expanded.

CDR3: CASEERGQGAGGYTF
DNA: TGTGCCAGTGAGGAAAGAGGACAGGGCGCTGGAGGCTACACCTTC
size: once
D: TRBD1
length: 15
J: TRBJ1-2
V: TRBV13

CDR3: CASSYGRGITEAFF
DNA: TGTGCCAGCAGTTACGGCAGGGGGATCACTGAAGCTTTCTTT
size: .
D: TRBD1
length: 14
J: TRBJ1-1
V: TRBV6-6

CDR3: CASSDGRLANYGYTF
DNA: TGCGCCAGCAGTGATGGTCGGTTAGCTAACTATGGCTACACCTTC
size: .
D: .
length: 15
J: TRBJ1-2
V: TRBV10-2

CDR3: CAWSVLQVRDEQFF
DNA: TGTGCCTGGAGTGTACTACAGGTCAGGGATGAGCAGTTCTTC
size: .
D: .
length: 14
J: TRBJ2-1
V: TRBV30

CDR3: CATHGGAGYTF
DNA: TGTGCCACTCACGGTGGTGCTGGCTACACCTTC
size: .
D: .
length: 11
J: TRBJ1-2
V: TRBV6-6

CDR3: CASSIDYSGQQFF
DNA: TGTGCCAGTAGTATAGATTATAGCGGTCAGCAGTTCTTC
size: .
D: .
length: 13
J: TRBJ2-1
V: TRBV19

CDR3: CASSLLPGQGVTHSREQYF
DNA: TGTGCCAGCAGCTTACTACCGGGACAGGGAGTAACCCACTCGAGGGAGCAGTACTTC
size: .
D: TRBD1
length: 19
J: TRBJ2-7
V: TRBV5-8

CDR3: CASSLAGQEPYEQYF
DNA: TGTGCCAGCAGCTTAGCAGGACAGGAACCTTACGAGCAGTACTTC
size: once
D: TRBD1
length: 15
J: TRBJ2-7
V: TRBV7-9

CDR3: CASSSGYRDGRGPQHF
DNA: TGTGCCAGCAGCTCCGGCTACCGGGACGGCAGGGGGCCCCAGCATTTT
size: .
D: .
length: 16
J: TRBJ1-5
V: TRBV7-8

CDR3: CASSEERGSGELFF
DNA: TGTGCCAGCAGTGAGGAAAGAGGGTCCGGGGAGCTGTTTTTT
size: .
D: .
length: 14
J: TRBJ2-2
V: TRBV6-1

CDR3: CASSQERLAGGRNSYNEQFF
DNA: TGTGCCAGCAGCCAAGAGCGACTAGCGGGAGGCCGCAACTCCTACAATGAGCAGTTCTTC
size: .
D: TRBD2
length: 20
J: TRBJ2-1
V: TRBV4-2

CDR3: CASSFLDQPQHF
DNA: TGTGCCAGCAGTTTCCTAGATCAGCCCCAGCATTTT
size: .
D: .
length: 12
J: TRBJ1-5
V: TRBV27

CDR3: CASSLIAGGPTDTQYF
DNA: TGTGCCAGCAGCTTGATAGCGGGAGGCCCCACAGATACGCAGTATTTT
size: few
D: TRBD2
length: 16
J: TRBJ2-3
V: TRBV7-9

CDR3: CASSLDSGGIGETQYF
DNA: TGTGCCAGCAGCTTAGATTCAGGGGGTATCGGGGAGACCCAGTACTTC
size: .
D: TRBD1
length: 16
J: TRBJ2-5
V: TRBV11-2

CDR3: CASSLATGLFKGEYGYTF
DNA: TGCGCCAGCAGCTTGGCGACAGGGCTATTCAAGGGTGAATATGGCTACACCTTC
size: few
D: TRBD1
length: 18
J: TRBJ1-2
V: TRBV5-1

CDR3: CASSLFGGVPTYEQYF
DNA: TGTGCCAGCAGTTTATTTGGGGGGGTCCCGACCTACGAGCAGTACTTC
size: .
D: TRBD2
length: 16
J: TRBJ2-7
V: TRBV28

CDR3: CASSFGLPRAYEQYF
DNA: TGTGCCAGCAGTTTCGGACTCCCAAGGGCCTACGAGCAGTACTTC
size: .
D: .
length: 15
J: TRBJ2-7
V: TRBV28

CDR3: CASSPGGGNEQFF
DNA: TGTGCCAGCTCACCGGGGGGAGGCAATGAGCAGTTCTTC
size: .
D: .
length: 13
J: TRBJ2-1
V: TRBV18

CDR3: CASGQGVHEQYF
DNA: TGTGCCAGTGGACAGGGCGTTCATGAGCAGTACTTC
size: .
D: TRBD1
length: 12
J: TRBJ2-7
V: TRBV19

CDR3: CASSVQAGSSYNEQFF
DNA: TGTGCCAGTAGTGTCCAAGCGGGGAGCTCCTACAATGAGCAGTTCTTC
size: once
D: TRBD2
length: 16
J: TRBJ2-1
V: TRBV19

CDR3: CASSPGQGMSYTF
DNA: TGTGCCAGCAGCCCCGGACAGGGTATGAGCTACACCTTC
size: .
D: TRBD1
length: 13
J: TRBJ1-2
V: TRBV2

CDR3: CASSAQGTETQYF
DNA: TGTGCCAGCAGCGCCCAGGGAACGGAGACCCAGTACTTC
size: .
D: .
length: 13
J: TRBJ2-5
V: TRBV9

CDR3: CASSQQFRDYGNTIYF
DNA: TGCGCCAGCAGCCAGCAGTTCAGGGATTATGGAAACACCATATATTTT
size: .
D: .
length: 16
J: TRBJ1-3
V: TRBV4-1

CDR3: CASRGTGPEAFF
DNA: TGTGCCAGCAGGGGGACAGGTCCTGAAGCTTTCTTT
size: .
D: TRBD1
length: 12
J: TRBJ1-1
V: TRBV2

CDR3: CATDSGTGYGYTF
DNA: TGTGCCACCGATTCCGGGACAGGTTATGGCTACACCTTC
size: once
D: TRBD1
length: 13
J: TRBJ1-2
V: TRBV19

CDR3: CASSMRQTRNQPQHF
DNA: TGTGCCAGTAGTATGAGACAGACCCGCAATCAGCCCCAGCATTTT
size: .
D: .
length: 15
J: TRBJ1-5
V: TRBV19

CDR3: CASSLELGDRDSPLHF
DNA: TGTGCCAGCAGTTTAGAATTGGGAGACAGGGATTCACCCCTCCACTTT
size: .
D: TRBD1
length: 16
J: TRBJ1-6
V: TRBV28

CDR3: CASSPSTDTSYGYTF
DNA: TGTGCCAGCAGTCCGTCGACAGATACAAGCTATGGCTACACCTTC
size: .
D: .
length: 15
J: TRBJ1-2
V: TRBV2

CDR3: CASRESSYNSPLHF
DNA: TGTGCCAGCAGAGAGAGCTCCTATAATTCACCCCTCCACTTT
size: few
D: .
length: 14
J: TRBJ1-6
V: TRBV25-1

CDR3: CASSQTGSTDTQYF
DNA: TGCGCCAGCAGTCAGACTGGGAGCACAGATACGCAGTATTTT
size: .
D: .
length: 14
J: TRBJ2-3
V: TRBV4-1

CDR3: CASRLTIVEGYEQYF
DNA: TGTGCCAGCAGGTTGACAATCGTGGAGGGATACGAGCAGTACTTC
size: .
D: .
length: 15
J: TRBJ2-7
V: TRBV6-5

CDR3: CASSSDPYRAGNTIYF
DNA: TGTGCCAGCAGCTCGGATCCGTACAGGGCCGGAAACACCATATATTTT
size: .
D: .
length: 16
J: TRBJ1-3
V: TRBV7-2

CDR3: CASSPGLGREQYF
DNA: TGTGCCAGCAGTCCAGGGTTAGGGCGGGAGCAGTACTTC
size: few
D: .
length: 13
J: TRBJ2-7
V: TRBV2

CDR3: CSVEGGTANTGELFF
DNA: TGCAGCGTTGAAGGGGGCACCGCGAACACCGGGGAGCTGTTTTTT
size: .
D: .
length: 15
J: TRBJ2-2
V: TRBV29-1

CDR3: CASSLAPAGHSYEQYF
DNA: TGCGCCAGCAGCTTGGCTCCAGCAGGCCACTCCTACGAGCAGTACTTC
size: .
D: .
length: 16
J: TRBJ2-7
V: TRBV5-1

CDR3: CASSYGAGPMNTEAFF
DNA: TGTGCCAGCAGTTACGGGGCAGGTCCGATGAACACTGAAGCTTTCTTT
size: .
D: .
length: 16
J: TRBJ1-1
V: TRBV6-5

CDR3: CASSRPGDVDEQYF
DNA: TGTGCCAGCAGCCGACCGGGAGACGTCGACGAGCAGTACTTC
size: few
D: .
length: 14
J: TRBJ2-7
V: TRBV6-6

CDR3: CASSYSSQGAYEQYF
DNA: TGTGCCAGCAGTTACTCGTCCCAGGGGGCCTACGAGCAGTACTTC
size: few
D: TRBD1
length: 15
J: TRBJ2-7
V: TRBV6-6

CDR3: CASSPRGRFSGANVLTF
DNA: TGTGCCAGCAGCCCCAGGGGGAGGTTCTCTGGGGCCAACGTCCTGACTTTC
size: .
D: .
length: 17
J: TRBJ2-6
V: TRBV7-9

CDR3: CASSYIEAFF
DNA: TGTGCCAGCAGTTATATTGAAGCTTTCTTT
size: many
D: .
length: 10
J: TRBJ1-1
V: TRBV28

CDR3: CASSLLLEEQFF
DNA: TGTGCCAGCAGCTTGCTTCTGGAGGAGCAGTTCTTC
size: few
D: .
length: 12
J: TRBJ2-1
V: TRBV5-6

CDR3: CASSPLIFGTAGWTEAFF
DNA: TGTGCCAGCAGCCCGTTAATTTTTGGGACAGCAGGATGGACTGAAGCTTTCTTT
size: .
D: TRBD1
length: 18
J: TRBJ1-1
V: TRBV28

CDR3: CASSSQGLSNEQYF
DNA: TGTGCCAGCAGTTCTCAGGGTCTCTCCAACGAGCAGTACTTC
size: .
D: .
length: 14
J: TRBJ2-7
V: TRBV6-5

CDR3: CASSFGGSSTDTQYF
DNA: TGTGCCAGCAGCTTTGGCGGGAGTAGCACAGATACGCAGTATTTT
size: .
D: TRBD2
length: 15
J: TRBJ2-3
V: TRBV11-3